Presented here are 17 T cell receptor beta chains from one specimen sequenced in a study of vaccination effects on CD4 cells after COVID-19 (dated by TCRdb to between 2021 and 2024). Which antigens these TCRs recognize remains unknown. To prepare the library, the immunoSEQ multiplex PCR assay was applied. Sourced from immuneACCESS, this table was stored by TCRdb with only in-frame sequences that have V and J called. A share of the clones is absent; for the studies checked, an unresolved V gene accounts for under half, and the remainder has no known explanation. For this sample the table gives about 15,000 clones, of which less than 85% were detected only once. 15% to 25% of the sample rests with the top ten. In the ViraFEST assay, PBMC were stimulated with viral peptide pools, and TCR sequencing was then used to find antigen-specific CD4+ T cell clonotypes based on their expansion. After more than 9 days of culture, CD4+ T cells were isolated with the EasySep CD4+ T cell isolation kit. Convalescent patients had PCR-confirmed SARS-CoV-2 infection between March and December 2020, before Alpha, Beta and Delta variants emerged in the United States. Two doses of either the BNT162b2 or the mRNA-1273 mRNA SARS-CoV-2 vaccine were administered to participants.

The source was CD4+ T cells from PBMCs cultured with SARS-CoV-2 spike peptides, collected after COVID-19 vaccination. This specimen's cell subset or site label, per the study, means: SARS-CoV-2 spike overlapping peptide pool stimulation. The receptor source for this set is a human donor who had a prior SARS-CoV-2 infection.

The V call is TRBV3-1 (or the pseudogene TRBV3-2), the J call TRBJ1-2, with D uncertain. V shed 2 bases and J shed 7 bases, with 5 bases lying between them. Germline V gene lookup returns CDR1 LGHDT and CDR2 YNNKEL (reference sequence). The CDR3 has 11 amino acids. Here the CDR3 DNA reads TGTGCCAGCAGCCAATCGGGTGGCTACACCTTC. Its translation is CASSQSGGYTF.

This clone was recorded a few times. The chain employs TRBV7-3 and TRBJ2-3; D not resolved. Germline V lookup: CDR1 SGHTA, CDR2 FQGTGA. The V end lost 2 bases, the J end lost 2 bases, and 8 bases lay between the germline ends. The CDR3 sequence is 14 residues long. DNA of the CDR3: TGTGCCAGCAGCTTAGACGGAAACACAGATACGCAGTATTTT. It yields the protein CASSLDGNTDTQYF. Full variable domain (missing parts from reference TRBV7-3 and TRBJ2-3): GAGVSQTPSNKVTEKGKYVELRCDPISGHTALYWYRQSLGQGPEFLIYFQGTGAADDSGLPNDRFFAVRPEGSVSTLKIQRTERGDSAVYLCASSLDGNTDTQYFGPGTRLTVL.

The chain combines TRBV5-1 with TRBJ1-1; D gene unclear. The V end lost 1 base, the J end lost 1 base, and 5 bases lay between the germline ends. The CDR3 sequence is 13 residues long. The V gene's germline CDR1 is SGHRS and CDR2 YFSETQ. The CDR3 bases are TGCGCCAGCAGCTTGATAGGGAACACTGAAGCTTTCTTT. As protein: CASSLIGNTEAFF.

V and J are TRBV7-8 and TRBJ2-1; D is undetermined. V shed 1 base and J shed 1 base, with 14 bases lying between them. The length of the CDR3 is 17 residues. The V gene's germline CDR1 is SGHVS and CDR2 FQNEAQ. This CDR3 is CASSLGVWTGSYNEQFF. As DNA, the CDR3 is TGTGCCAGCAGCTTAGGGGTTTGGACGGGTTCCTACAATGAGCAGTTCTTC.

The V call is TRBV20-1, the J call TRBJ2-3, with TRBD2 matching over 7 bases. V lost 3 bases and J lost 0; bases outside the gene matches: 6. Germline V gives CDR1 DFQATT, CDR2 SNEGSKA (reference sequence). The CDR3 extends over 15 amino acids. The CDR3 bases are TGCAGTGCTAGTCTGCGGGGGAAAAGCACAGATACGCAGTATTTT. Its translation: CSASLRGKSTDTQYF.

The rearrangement links TRBV6-6 to TRBJ2-7, with a tentative D call TRBD2 (6 bases). This CDR3 region has 14 residues. V lost 0 bases and J lost 4, with 10 bases in between. Germline loops: CDR1 MNHNY, CDR2 SVGAGI (reference sequence). The CDR3 coding sequence is TGTGCCAGCAGTTACTCGATGCTAGCGTACGAGCAGTACTTC. This translates into CASSYSMLAYEQYF.

This chain joins TRBV5-3 and TRBJ2-7; TRBD2 matches at 8 bases. TRBV5-3 carries the ORF label, with uncertain function. With 4 bases clipped from V and 2 bases from J, the junction kept 11 bases outside the gene matches. The CDR3 is 16 residues long. CDR3 loop: CARSLRRRAGAYEQYF. CDR3 bases: TGTGCCAGAAGCCTCCGTCGCCGAGCGGGAGCCTACGAGCAGTACTTC.

The rearrangement links TRBV12-3 or TRBV12-4 to TRBJ2-5; possibly TRBD1 for D (6 bases). The CDR3 sequence is 13 residues long. The V end was cut by 6 bases, the J end by 5 bases, with 13 bases between. The CDR3 DNA is TGTGCCAGCAGCCCCCCAGGGGTGGAGACCCAGTACTTC. Its protein product is CASSPPGVETQYF.

The chain couples TRBV2 to TRBJ2-7; 7 nucleotides line up with TRBD1. The J segment lost 2 bases and the V segment lost 9 bases, leaving 4 bases of the junction unmatched. The CDR3 has 12 residues. Germline CDR1 is SNHLY and CDR2 is FYNNEI. CDR3 protein: CASGGQTYEQYF. The CDR3 DNA sequence: TGTGCCAGTGGGGGACAGACCTACGAGCAGTACTTC.

This chain connects TRBV9 to TRBJ2-1; 13 bases match TRBD2. CDR3 length equals 17 residues. Germline values: CDR1 SGDLS, CDR2 YYNGEE. J gave up 6 bases and V 1 base, and 7 bases lay outside the gene matches. The CDR3 DNA follows: TGTGCCAGCAGCGTAAGTCCCACTAGCGGGGGGGCCAATGAGCAGTTCTTC. Its translation is CASSVSPTSGGANEQFF.

The table lists this clone with a few counts. The V call is TRBV5-4, the J call TRBJ2-5; D not resolved. In germline, CDR1 is SGHNT, CDR2 YYREEE (reference sequence). Deletions cut 4 bases from V and 1 base from J, with 8 bases between. This CDR3 region has 13 residues. The CDR3 sequence: CASSLLPQETQYF. The CDR3 nucleotides read TGTGCCAGCAGCCTCCTTCCCCAAGAGACCCAGTACTTC.

The rearrangement uses TRBV11-3 and TRBJ1-5, with D unresolved. V lost 3 bases to trimming and J lost 3 bases, with 6 bases between them. The CDR3 is 13 residues long. CDR1 SGHNT and CDR2 YENEEA come from the germline V gene. CDR3 protein: CASSLDHNQPQHF. For the CDR3, the DNA is TGTGCCAGCAGCTTGGACCACAATCAGCCCCAGCATTTT.

The V and J genes are TRBV4-1 and TRBJ2-5; 9 nucleotides align to TRBD1. V lost 3 bases to trimming and J lost 2 bases; unmatched junction nucleotides: 7. CDR1 and CDR2 (germline): MGHRA, YSYEKL. This CDR3 has 16 residues. The CDR3 spells CASSQGQGWWQETQYF. Written as DNA, the CDR3 is TGCGCCAGCAGCCAGGGACAGGGTTGGTGGCAAGAGACCCAGTACTTC.

This chain links TRBV7-2 with TRBJ2-7; no reliable D call. Trimming left V 3 bases short and J 6 bases short, with 12 bases between. The CDR3 consists of 13 residues. Germline V gene data show CDR1 as SGHTA and CDR2 as FQGNSA. DNA of the CDR3: TGTGCCAGCAGCTTCGGGCAGCTGGGCGAGCAGTACTTC. It specifies CASSFGQLGEQYF.

In the case of this clone: The same CDR3 arises from other DNA sequences in this sample as well. The CDR3 is CASSQAGLRQETQYF. The CDR3 nucleotides read TGTGCCAGCAGCCAAGCTGGACTACGACAAGAGACCCAGTACTTC. This rearrangement joins TRBV3-1 (or the pseudogene TRBV3-2) to TRBJ2-5, with D possibly TRBD2 on 6 matching bases. The CDR3 length is 15 residues. V shed 1 base and J shed 2 bases, with 11 bases lying between them. Germline V gene sequence: CDR1 LGHDT, CDR2 YNNKEL (reference sequence).

This chain joins TRBV2 and TRBJ2-2; D not resolved. Trimming cost V 5 bases and J 0 bases, with 10 bases left between them. CDR1 and CDR2 (germline): SNHLY, FYNNEI. The CDR3 covers 15 residues. The CDR3 sequence is CASSYAGTNTGELFF. As DNA, the CDR3 is TGTGCCAGCAGTTATGCAGGAACGAACACCGGGGAGCTGTTTTTT.

This chain joins TRBV18 and TRBJ2-6, with TRBD2 identical over 14 bases. Trimming removed 3 bases from V and 6 bases from J; junction bases left unmatched: 13. In germline, CDR1 is KGHSH, CDR2 LQKENI. This CDR3 is 20 amino acids long. CDR3: CASSPSGLAGARSPANVLTF. DNA for the CDR3: TGTGCCAGCTCACCCTCGGGACTAGCGGGGGCCAGGTCCCCGGCCAACGTCCTGACTTTC.